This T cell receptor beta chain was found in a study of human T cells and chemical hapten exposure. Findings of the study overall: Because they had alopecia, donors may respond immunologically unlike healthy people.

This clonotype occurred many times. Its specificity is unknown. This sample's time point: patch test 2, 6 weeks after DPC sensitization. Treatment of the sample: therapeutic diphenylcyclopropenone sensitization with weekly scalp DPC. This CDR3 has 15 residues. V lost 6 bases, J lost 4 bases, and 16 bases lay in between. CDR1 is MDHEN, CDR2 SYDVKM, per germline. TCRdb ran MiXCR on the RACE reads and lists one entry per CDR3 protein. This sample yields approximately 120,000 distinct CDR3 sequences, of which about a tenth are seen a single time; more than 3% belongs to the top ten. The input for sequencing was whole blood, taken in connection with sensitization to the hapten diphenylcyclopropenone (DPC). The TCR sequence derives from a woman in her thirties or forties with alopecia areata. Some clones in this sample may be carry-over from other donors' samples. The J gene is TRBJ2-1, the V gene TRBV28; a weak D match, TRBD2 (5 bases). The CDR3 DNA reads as TGTGCCAGCAGAAGGCTATCGGGGAATTACAATGAGCAGTTCTTC. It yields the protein CASRRLSGNYNEQFF.